A single TCR beta chain is shown here with its context. The sample originates from a study of blood T cell repertoires in COVID-19. The CDR3 totals 14 residues. V trimming: 8 bases; J trimming: 7 bases; junction bases outside the gene matches: 12. CDR1 is WSHSY and CDR2 is SAAADI in the germline V gene. Using immunoSEQ multiplex PCR, the repertoire was profiled, and TCRdb retains in-frame clones only, with some absent. The profile shows about 70,000 clones, 86% of them singletons. This TCR was sampled from a man in his 70s with active COVID-19. The sequenced sample consisted of peripheral blood. The chain recombines TRBV10-2 with TRBJ2-7; 9 bases are a match to TRBD2. The CDR3 sequence: CASGPSGRGGEQYF. The CDR3 DNA reads TGCGCCAGCGGCCCTTCAGGGCGGGGGGGGGAGCAGTACTTC.